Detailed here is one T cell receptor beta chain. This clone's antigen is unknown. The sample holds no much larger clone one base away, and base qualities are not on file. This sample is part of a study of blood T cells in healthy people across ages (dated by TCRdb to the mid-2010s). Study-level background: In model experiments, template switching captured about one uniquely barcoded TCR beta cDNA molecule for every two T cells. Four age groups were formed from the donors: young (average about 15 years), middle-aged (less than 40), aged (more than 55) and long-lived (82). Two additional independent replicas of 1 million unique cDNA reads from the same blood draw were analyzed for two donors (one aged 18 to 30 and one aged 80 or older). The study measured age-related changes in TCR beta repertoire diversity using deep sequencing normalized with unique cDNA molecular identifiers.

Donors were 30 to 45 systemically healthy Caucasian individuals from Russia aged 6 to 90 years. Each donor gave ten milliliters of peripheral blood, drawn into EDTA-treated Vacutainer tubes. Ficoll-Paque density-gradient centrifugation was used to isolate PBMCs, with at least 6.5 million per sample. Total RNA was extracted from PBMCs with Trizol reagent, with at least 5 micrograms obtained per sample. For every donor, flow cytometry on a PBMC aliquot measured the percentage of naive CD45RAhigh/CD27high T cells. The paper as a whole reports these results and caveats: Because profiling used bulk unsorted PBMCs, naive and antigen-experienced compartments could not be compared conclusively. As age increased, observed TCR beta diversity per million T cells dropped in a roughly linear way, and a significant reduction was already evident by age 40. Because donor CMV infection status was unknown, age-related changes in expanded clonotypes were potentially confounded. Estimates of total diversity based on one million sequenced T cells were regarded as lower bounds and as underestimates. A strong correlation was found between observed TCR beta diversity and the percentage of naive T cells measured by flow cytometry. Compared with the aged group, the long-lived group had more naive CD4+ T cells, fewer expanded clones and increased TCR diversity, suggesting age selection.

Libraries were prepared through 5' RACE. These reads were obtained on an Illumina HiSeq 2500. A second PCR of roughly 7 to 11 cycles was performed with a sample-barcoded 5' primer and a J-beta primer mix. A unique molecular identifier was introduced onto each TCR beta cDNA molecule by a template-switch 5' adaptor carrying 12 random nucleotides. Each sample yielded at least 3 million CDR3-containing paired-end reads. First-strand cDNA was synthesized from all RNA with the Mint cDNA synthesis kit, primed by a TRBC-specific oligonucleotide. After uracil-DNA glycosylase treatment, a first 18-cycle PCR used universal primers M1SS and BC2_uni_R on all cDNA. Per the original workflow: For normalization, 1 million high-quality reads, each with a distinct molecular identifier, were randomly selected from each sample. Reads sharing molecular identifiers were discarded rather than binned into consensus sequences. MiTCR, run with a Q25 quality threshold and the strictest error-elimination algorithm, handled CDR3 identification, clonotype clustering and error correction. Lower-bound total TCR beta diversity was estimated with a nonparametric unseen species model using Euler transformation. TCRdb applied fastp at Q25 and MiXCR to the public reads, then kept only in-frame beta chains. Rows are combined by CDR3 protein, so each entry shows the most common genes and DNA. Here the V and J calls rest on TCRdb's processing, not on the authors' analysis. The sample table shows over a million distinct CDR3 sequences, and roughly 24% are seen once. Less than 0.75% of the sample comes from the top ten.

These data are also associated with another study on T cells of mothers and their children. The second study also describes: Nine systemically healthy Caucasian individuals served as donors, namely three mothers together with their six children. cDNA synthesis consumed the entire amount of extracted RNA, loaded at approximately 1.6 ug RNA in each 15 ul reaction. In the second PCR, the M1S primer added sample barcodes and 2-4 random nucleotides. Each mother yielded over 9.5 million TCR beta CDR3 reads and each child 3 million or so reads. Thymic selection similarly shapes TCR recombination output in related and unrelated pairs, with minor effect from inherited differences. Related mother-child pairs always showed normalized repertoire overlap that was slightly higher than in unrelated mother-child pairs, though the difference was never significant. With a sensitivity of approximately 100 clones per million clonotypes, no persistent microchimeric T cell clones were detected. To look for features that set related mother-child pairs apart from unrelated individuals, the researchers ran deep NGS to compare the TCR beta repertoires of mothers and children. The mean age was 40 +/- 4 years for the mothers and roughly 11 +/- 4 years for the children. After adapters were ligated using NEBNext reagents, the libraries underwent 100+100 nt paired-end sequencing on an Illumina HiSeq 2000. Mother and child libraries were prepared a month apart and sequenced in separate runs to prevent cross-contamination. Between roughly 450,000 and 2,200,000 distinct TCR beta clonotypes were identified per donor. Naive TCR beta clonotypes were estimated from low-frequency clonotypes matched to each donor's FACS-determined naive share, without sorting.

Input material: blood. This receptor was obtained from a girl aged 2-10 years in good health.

The sequenced DNA is TGCAGCGTTGACTTAGGACAGGGGAGTGAAAAACTGTTTTTT. Its amino acids are CSVDLGQGSEKLFF. In this chain, TRBV29-1 is recombined with TRBJ1-4; 9 of the junction bases match TRBD1. Trimmed from V: 3 bases; trimmed from J: 7 bases; junction bases lacking a gene match: 6. The germline V gene encodes CDR1 SQVTM and CDR2 ANQGSEA. The CDR3 starts with the cysteine, ends with the phenylalanine, and has 14 residues. Kept here is only the CDR3 DNA, which spans 42 bases and is read in frame from base 1.